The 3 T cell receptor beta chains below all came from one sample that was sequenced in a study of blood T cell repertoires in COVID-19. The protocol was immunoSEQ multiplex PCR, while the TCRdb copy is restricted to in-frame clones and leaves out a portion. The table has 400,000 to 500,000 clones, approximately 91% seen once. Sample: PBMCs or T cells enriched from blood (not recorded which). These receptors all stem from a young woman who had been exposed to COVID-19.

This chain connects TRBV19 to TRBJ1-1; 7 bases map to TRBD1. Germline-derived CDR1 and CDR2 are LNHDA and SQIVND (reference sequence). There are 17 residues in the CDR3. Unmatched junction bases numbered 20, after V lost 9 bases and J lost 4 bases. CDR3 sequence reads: CASRALKGQTFPTEAFF. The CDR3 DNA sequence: TGTGCCAGCCGCGCCCTCAAGGGACAGACGTTCCCCACTGAAGCTTTCTTT.

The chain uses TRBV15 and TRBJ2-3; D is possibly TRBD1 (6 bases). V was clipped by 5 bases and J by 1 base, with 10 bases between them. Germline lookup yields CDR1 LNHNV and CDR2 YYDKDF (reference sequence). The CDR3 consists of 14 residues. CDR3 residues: CATSRRTGTDTQYF. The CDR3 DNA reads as TGTGCCACCAGCCGCCGGACAGGCACAGATACGCAGTATTTT.

The DNA for the CDR3 is TGTGCCAGCAGTCAAGGACTAGTCGGGAATGAGCAGTTCTTC. Translating gives CASSQGLVGNEQFF. The chain employs TRBV28 and TRBJ2-1; 7 positions agree with TRBD2. V was clipped by 5 bases and J by 7 bases; unmatched bases: 8. This CDR3 is built from 14 residues. CDR1 and CDR2 (germline): MDHEN, SYDVKM.